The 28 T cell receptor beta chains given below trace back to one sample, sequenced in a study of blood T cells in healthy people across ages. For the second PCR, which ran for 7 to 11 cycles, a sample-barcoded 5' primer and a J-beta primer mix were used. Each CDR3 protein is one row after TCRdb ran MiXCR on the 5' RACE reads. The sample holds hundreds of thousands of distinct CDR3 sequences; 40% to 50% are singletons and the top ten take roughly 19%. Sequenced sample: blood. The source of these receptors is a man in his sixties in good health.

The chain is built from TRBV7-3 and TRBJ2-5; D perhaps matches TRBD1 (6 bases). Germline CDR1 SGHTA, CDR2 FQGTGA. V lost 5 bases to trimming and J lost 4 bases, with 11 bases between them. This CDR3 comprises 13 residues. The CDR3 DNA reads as TGTGCCAGCAGCCCAATAGGGGGAGAGACCCAGTACTTC. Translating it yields CASSPIGGETQYF.

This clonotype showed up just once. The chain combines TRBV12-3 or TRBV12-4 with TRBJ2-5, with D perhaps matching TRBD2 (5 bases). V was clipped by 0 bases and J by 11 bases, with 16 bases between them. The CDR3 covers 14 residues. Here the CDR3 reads CASSLALTGYEQYF. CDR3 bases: TGTGCCAGCAGTTTAGCGCTGACGGGGTATGAGCAGTACTTC.

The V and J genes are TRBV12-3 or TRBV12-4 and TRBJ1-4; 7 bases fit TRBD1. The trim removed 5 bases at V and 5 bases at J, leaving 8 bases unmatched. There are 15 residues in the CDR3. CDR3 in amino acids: CASSPPGQRNEKLFF. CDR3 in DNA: TGTGCCAGCAGTCCACCGGGACAGAGGAATGAAAAACTGTTTTTT.

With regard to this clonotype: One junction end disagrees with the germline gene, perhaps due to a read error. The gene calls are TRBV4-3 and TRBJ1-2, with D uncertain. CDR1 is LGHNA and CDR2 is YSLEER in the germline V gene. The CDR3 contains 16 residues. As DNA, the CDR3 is TGCGCCGGCAGCCAAGACGGAGGAAGAACTAACTATGGCTACACCTTC. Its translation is CAGSQDGGRTNYGYTF.

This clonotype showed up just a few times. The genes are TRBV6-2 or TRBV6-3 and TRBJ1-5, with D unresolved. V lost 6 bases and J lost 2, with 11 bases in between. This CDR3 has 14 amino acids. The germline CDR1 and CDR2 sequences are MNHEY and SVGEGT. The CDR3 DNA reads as TGTGCCAGCAGCCAAGGGTCTCGCAATCAGCCCCAGCATTTT. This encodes CASSQGSRNQPQHF.

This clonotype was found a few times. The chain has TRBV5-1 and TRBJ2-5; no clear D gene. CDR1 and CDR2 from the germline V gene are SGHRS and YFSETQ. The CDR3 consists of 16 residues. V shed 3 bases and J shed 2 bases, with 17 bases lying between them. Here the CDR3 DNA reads TGCGCCAGCAGCTCTACATCCTCGGCGACTCAAGAGACCCAGTACTTC. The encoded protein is CASSSTSSATQETQYF.

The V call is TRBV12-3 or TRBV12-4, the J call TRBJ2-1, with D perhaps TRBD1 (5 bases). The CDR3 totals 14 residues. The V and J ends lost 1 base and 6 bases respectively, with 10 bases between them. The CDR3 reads CASSLGQTSNEQFF. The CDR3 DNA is TGTGCCAGCAGTTTAGGACAGACCTCCAATGAGCAGTTCTTC.

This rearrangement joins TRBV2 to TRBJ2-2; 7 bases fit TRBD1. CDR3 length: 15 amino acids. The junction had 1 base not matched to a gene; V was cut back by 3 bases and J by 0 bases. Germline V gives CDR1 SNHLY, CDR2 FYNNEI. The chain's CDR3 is CASSDDRANTGELFF. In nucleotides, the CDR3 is TGTGCCAGCAGTGACGACAGGGCGAACACCGGGGAGCTGTTTTTT.

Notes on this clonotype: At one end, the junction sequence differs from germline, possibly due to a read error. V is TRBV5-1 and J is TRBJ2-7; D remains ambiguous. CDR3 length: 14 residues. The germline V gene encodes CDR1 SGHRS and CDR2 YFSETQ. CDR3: CANSLGRASYEQYF. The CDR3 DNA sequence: TGCGCCAACAGCTTGGGAAGGGCCTCCTACGAGCAGTACTTC.

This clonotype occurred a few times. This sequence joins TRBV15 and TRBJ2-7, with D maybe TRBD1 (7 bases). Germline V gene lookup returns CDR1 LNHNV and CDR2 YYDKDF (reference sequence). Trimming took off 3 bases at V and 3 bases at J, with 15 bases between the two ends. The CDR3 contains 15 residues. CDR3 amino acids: CATSREGTVFYEQYF. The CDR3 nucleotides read TGTGCCACCAGCAGGGAGGGGACAGTGTTCTACGAGCAGTACTTC.

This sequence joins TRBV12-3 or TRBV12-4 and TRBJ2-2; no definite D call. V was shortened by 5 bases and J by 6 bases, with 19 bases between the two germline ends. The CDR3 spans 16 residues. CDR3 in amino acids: CASSTIGRIGSGELFF. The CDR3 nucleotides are TGTGCCAGCAGTACCATCGGGCGCATCGGGTCCGGGGAGCTGTTTTTT.

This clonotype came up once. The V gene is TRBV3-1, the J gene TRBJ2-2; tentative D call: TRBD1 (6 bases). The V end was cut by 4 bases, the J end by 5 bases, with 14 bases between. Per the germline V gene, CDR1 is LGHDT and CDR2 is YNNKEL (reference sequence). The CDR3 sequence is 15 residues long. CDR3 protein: CASSPPGARTGELFF. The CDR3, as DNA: TGTGCCAGCAGCCCCCCAGGGGCTCGAACCGGGGAGCTGTTTTTT.

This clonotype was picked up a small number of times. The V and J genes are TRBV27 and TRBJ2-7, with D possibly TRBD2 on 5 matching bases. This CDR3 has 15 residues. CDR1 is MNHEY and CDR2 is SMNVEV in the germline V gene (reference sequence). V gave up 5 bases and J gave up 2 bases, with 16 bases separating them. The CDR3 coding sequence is TGTGCCAGCAGTCAGCTCGGAGGCTCGGCCTACGAGCAGTACTTC. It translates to CASSQLGGSAYEQYF.

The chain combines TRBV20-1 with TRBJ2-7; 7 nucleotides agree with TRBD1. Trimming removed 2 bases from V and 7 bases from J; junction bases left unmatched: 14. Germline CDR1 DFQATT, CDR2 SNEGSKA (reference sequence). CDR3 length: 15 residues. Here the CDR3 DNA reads TGCAGTGCTAGAAGGAGTGAGGGGGCTAAGGGTGAGCAGTACTTC. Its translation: CSARRSEGAKGEQYF.

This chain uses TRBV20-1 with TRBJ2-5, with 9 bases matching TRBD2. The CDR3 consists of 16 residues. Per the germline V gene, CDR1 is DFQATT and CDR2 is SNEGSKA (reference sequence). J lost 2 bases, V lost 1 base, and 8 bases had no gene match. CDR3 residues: CSARGLLAGFQETQYF. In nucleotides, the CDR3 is TGCAGTGCTAGAGGGCTTCTAGCGGGGTTTCAAGAGACCCAGTACTTC.

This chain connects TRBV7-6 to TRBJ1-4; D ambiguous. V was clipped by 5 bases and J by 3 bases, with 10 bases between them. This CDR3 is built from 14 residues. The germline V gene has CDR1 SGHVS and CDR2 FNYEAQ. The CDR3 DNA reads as TGTGCCAGCAGCCTAAGCGCGTCTAATGAAAAACTGTTTTTT. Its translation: CASSLSASNEKLFF.

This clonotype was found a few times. The CDR3 bases are TGCAGTGCTAGGGTCGGGACCGATAATTCACCCCTCCACTTT. Translating it yields CSARVGTDNSPLHF. This chain joins TRBV20-1 and TRBJ1-6; TRBD1 might be the D (5 bases). Germline loops: CDR1 DFQATT, CDR2 SNEGSKA (reference sequence). V lost 3 bases and J 5 bases, leaving 11 bases between the germline ends. The CDR3 has 14 amino acids.

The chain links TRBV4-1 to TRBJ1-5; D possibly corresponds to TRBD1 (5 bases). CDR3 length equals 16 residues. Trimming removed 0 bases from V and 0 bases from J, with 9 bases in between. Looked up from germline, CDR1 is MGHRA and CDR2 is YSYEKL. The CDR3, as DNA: TGCGCCAGCAGCCAAGATGGGGCGGCTAGCAATCAGCCCCAGCATTTT. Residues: CASSQDGAASNQPQHF.

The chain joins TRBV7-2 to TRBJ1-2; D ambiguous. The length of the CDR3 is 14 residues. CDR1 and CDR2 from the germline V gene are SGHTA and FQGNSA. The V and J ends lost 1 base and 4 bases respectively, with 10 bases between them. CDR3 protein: CASSLDGSSYGYTF. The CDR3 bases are TGTGCCAGCAGCTTAGATGGCTCTAGCTATGGCTACACCTTC.

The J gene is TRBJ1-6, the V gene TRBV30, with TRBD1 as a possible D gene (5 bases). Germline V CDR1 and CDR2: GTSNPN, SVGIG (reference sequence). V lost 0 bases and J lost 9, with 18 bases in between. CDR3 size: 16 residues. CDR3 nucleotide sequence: TGTGCCTGGAGTGTCCTGGGTACAGGAGGAGGTTCACCCCTCCACTTT. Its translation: CAWSVLGTGGGSPLHF.

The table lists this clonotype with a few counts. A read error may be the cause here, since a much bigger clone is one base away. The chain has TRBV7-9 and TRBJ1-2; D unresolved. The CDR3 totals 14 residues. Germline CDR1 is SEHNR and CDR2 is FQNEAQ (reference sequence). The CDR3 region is CAGSLSSRTSGYTF. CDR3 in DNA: TGTGCCGGCAGCTTGTCGTCCCGGACGAGTGGCTACACCTTC. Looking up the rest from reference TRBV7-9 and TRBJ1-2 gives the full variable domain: DTGVSQNPRHKITKRGQNVTFRCDPISEHNRLYWYRQTLGQGPEFLTYFQNEAQLEKSRLLSDRFSAERPKGSFSTLEIQRTEQGDSAMYLCAGSLSSRTSGYTFGSGTRLTVV.

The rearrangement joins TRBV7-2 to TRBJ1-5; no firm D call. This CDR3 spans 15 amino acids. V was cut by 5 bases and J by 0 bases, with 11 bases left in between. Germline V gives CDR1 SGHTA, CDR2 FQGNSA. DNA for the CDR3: TGTGCCAGCAGCACAGCGCACAATAGCAATCAGCCCCAGCATTTT. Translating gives CASSTAHNSNQPQHF.

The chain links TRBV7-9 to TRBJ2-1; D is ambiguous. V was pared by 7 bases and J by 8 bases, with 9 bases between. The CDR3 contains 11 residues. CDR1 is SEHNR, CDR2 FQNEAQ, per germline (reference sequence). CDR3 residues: CASTRDDEQFF. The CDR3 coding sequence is TGTGCCAGCACCCGTGATGATGAGCAGTTCTTC.

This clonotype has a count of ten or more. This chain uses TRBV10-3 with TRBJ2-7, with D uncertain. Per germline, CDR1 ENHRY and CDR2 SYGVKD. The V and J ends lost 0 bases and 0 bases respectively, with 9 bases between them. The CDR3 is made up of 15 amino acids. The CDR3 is CAISESERLSYEQYF. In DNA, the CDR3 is TGTGCCATCAGTGAGTCGGAGCGTCTCTCCTACGAGCAGTACTTC.

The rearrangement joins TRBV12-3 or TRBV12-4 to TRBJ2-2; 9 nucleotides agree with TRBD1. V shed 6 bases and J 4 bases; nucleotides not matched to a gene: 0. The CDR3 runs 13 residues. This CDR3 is CASRGQGTGELFF. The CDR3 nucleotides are TGTGCCAGCAGGGGACAGGGCACCGGGGAGCTGTTTTTT.

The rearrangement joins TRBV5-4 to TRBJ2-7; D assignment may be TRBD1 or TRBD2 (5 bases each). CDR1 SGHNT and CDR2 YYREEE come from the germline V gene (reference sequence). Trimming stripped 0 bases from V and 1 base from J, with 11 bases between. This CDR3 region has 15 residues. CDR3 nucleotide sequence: TGTGCCAGCAGCTTGGTGAGGGGAGCGTCCTACGAGCAGTACTTC. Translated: CASSLVRGASYEQYF.

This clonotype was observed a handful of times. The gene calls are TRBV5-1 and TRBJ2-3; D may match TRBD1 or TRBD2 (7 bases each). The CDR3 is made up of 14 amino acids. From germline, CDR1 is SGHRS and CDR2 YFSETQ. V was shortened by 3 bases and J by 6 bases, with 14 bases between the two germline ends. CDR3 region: CASSSGRGLDTQYF. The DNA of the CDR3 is TGCGCCAGCAGCTCGGGGAGGGGGCTGGATACGCAGTATTTT. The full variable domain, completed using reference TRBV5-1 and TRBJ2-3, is KAGVTQTPRYLIKTRGQQVTLSCSPISGHRSVSWYQQTPGQGLQFLFEYFSETQRNKGNFPGRFSGRQFSNSRSEMNVSTLELGDSALYLCASSSGRGLDTQYFGPGTRLTVL.

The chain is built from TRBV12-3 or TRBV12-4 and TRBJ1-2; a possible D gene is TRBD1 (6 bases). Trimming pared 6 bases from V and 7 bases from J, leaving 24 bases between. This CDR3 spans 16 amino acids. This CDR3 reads CASSPALDRIGGGYTF. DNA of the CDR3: TGTGCCAGCAGCCCAGCCCTCGACAGGATAGGGGGTGGCTACACCTTC.